This T cell receptor beta chain was observed in a study of blood T cell repertoires in COVID-19. Profiling relied on immunoSEQ multiplex PCR, and the TCRdb table lists in-frame clones only, not all of them. The sample carries 140,000 or so clones, about 90% recorded once. The trim removed 7 bases at V and 2 bases at J, leaving 14 bases unmatched. The germline gives CDR1 MDHEN, CDR2 SYDVKM. This CDR3 contains 17 residues. This TCR was sampled from a man aged 55 to 70 with active or convalescent COVID-19. V usage is TRBV28 and J usage is TRBJ2-3; 8 bases agree with TRBD1. Sequencing input: peripheral blood. The CDR3 spells CASIRLFSGGPTDTQYF. DNA for the CDR3: TGTGCCAGCATCCGACTTTTTTCAGGGGGCCCCACAGATACGCAGTATTTT.